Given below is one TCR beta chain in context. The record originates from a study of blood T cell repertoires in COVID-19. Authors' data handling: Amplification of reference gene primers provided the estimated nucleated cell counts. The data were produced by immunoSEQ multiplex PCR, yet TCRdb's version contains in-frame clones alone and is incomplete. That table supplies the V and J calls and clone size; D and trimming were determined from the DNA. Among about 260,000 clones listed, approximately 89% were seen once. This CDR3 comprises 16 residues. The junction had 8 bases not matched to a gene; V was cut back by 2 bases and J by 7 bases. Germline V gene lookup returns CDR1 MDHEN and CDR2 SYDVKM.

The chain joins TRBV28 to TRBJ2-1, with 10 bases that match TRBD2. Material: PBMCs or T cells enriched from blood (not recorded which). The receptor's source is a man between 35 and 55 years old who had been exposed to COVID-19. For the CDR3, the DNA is TGTGCCAGCAGTTTAAATTGGCTAGCGGGAGTTAATGAGCAGTTCTTC. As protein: CASSLNWLAGVNEQFF.